A selection of T cell receptor beta chains follows, all from one sample in a study of blood T cell repertoires in COVID-19. Assay used: immunoSEQ multiplex PCR; TCRdb lists only in-frame clones, some missing. The sample holds around 200,000 clones, just under 90% seen once. Sequences were obtained from peripheral blood. These receptor sequences come from a young man with active or convalescent COVID-19. CDR3s include the opening cysteine and the closing phenylalanine or tryptophan. D genes are given only for firm matches. Rows may omit the clone size; those that give it use once, few, many or a size class.

TRBJ2-1 | TRBD1 | 16 | . | TRBV24-1 | CATSENRDRDYNEQFF | TGTGCCACCAGTGAAAACCGGGACAGAGACTACAATGAGCAGTTCTTC
TRBJ1-6 | . | 14 | . | TRBV9 | CASSVGVLDSPLHF | TGTGCCAGCAGCGTAGGGGTTCTAGATTCACCCCTCCACTTT
TRBJ2-3 | . | 14 | once | TRBV7-9 | CASSPLTSTDTQYF | TGTGCCAGCAGCCCTCTTACTAGCACAGATACGCAGTATTTT
TRBJ2-2 | . | 15 | . | TRBV18 | CASSPGQPNTEELFF | TGTGCCAGCTCACCTGGGCAGCCAAACACCGAGGAGCTGTTTTTT
TRBJ2-6 | TRBD1 | 13 | . | TRBV7-3 | CASSFGQGNVLTF | TGTGCCAGCAGCTTCGGACAGGGGAACGTCCTGACTTTC
TRBJ1-3 | . | 15 | . | TRBV5-1 | CASSLNQNSGNTIYF | TGCGCCAGCAGCTTGAATCAGAACTCTGGAAACACCATATATTTT
TRBJ2-7 | TRBD1 | 13 | . | TRBV19 | CASSLGTAYEQYF | TGTGCCAGTAGTCTCGGGACAGCTTACGAGCAGTACTTC
TRBJ2-1 | TRBD2 | 16 | . | TRBV5-1 | CASSDGTSGIYNEQFF | TGCGCCAGCAGCGACGGGACTAGCGGGATCTACAATGAGCAGTTCTTC
TRBJ2-2 | . | 16 | . | TRBV7-2 | CASSPPAGGNTGELFF | TGTGCCAGCAGCCCCCCAGCCGGGGGGAACACCGGGGAGCTGTTTTTT
TRBJ1-6 | TRBD1 | 14 | . | TRBV28 | CASGRQGKHSPLHF | TGTGCCAGCGGCCGACAGGGGAAACATTCACCCCTCCACTTT
TRBJ1-1 | . | 10 | . | TRBV11-3 | CASSPHSGCF | TGTGCCAGCAGCCCGCACAGTGGCTGCTTT
TRBJ1-1 | TRBD1 | 15 | . | TRBV29-1 | CSVAGQGAVGTEAFF | TGCAGCGTTGCGGGACAGGGGGCTGTGGGGACTGAAGCTTTCTTT
TRBJ2-3 | . | 15 | . | TRBV6-6 | CASSYARAATDTQYF | TGTGCCAGCAGTTACGCCAGGGCAGCCACAGATACGCAGTATTTT
TRBJ2-1 | TRBD1 | 15 | once | TRBV28 | CASSLGTGSYNEQFF | TGTGCCAGCAGTCTCGGGACAGGGTCCTACAATGAGCAGTTCTTC
TRBJ1-1 | . | 17 | few | TRBV6-2/TRBV6-3 | CASSYSTGSWENTEAFF | TGTGCCAGCAGTTACTCGACGGGAAGTTGGGAGAACACTGAAGCTTTCTTT
TRBJ1-6 | TRBD1 | 14 | . | TRBV29-1 | CSVRGQSVDSPLHF | TGCAGCGTGCGGGGACAGTCCGTGGATTCACCCCTCCACTTT